Following are 23 T cell receptor beta chains from one sample sequenced in a study of blood T cell repertoires in COVID-19. Produced via immunoSEQ multiplex PCR; TCRdb's table is partial and in-frame only. The sample yields 220,000 or so clones, around 91% seen once. Sequencing used PBMCs or T cells enriched from blood (not recorded which). These receptors originate from a man aged 30 to 39 who had been exposed to COVID-19.

The chain carries TRBV6-2 or TRBV6-3 and TRBJ1-1; D perhaps matches TRBD1 (5 bases). The germline gives CDR1 MNHEY, CDR2 SVGEGT. The CDR3 totals 14 residues. V lost 2 bases and J 2 bases, leaving 9 bases between the germline ends. CDR3 sequence (DNA): TGTGCCAGCAGTTACAGGACAAGTAACACTGAAGCTTTCTTT. Amino acids: CASSYRTSNTEAFF.

CDR3 in DNA: TGTGCCAGTAGTGATGCCGGAGCAGGGGGGTCCTACGAGCAGTACTTC. It specifies CASSDAGAGGSYEQYF. This chain links TRBV19 with TRBJ2-7; D perhaps matches TRBD1 (7 bases). The germline CDR1 and CDR2 sequences are LNHDA and SQIVND (reference sequence). V lost 5 bases and J 1 base, leaving 18 bases between the germline ends. The CDR3 consists of 16 residues.

The rearrangement joins TRBV4-2 to TRBJ2-7, with D tentatively TRBD1 (5 bases). Germline CDR1 and CDR2: LGHNA and YNFKEQ. Trimming pared 3 bases from V and 3 bases from J, leaving 12 bases between. CDR3 length: 14 amino acids. This CDR3 reads CASSQSEGVYEQYF. CDR3 coding DNA: TGTGCCAGCAGCCAGTCGGAAGGGGTCTACGAGCAGTACTTC.

This chain uses TRBV7-6 with TRBJ1-1, with D perhaps matching TRBD1 (5 bases). CDR1 and CDR2 from the germline V gene are SGHVS and FNYEAQ. V lost 2 bases and J 7 bases, leaving 11 bases between the germline ends. The CDR3 is 13 residues long. CDR3 loop: CASSLRLGGEAFF. CDR3 nucleotides: TGTGCCAGCAGCTTAAGACTCGGGGGTGAAGCTTTCTTT.

The chain recombines TRBV30 with TRBJ2-1; 9 bases agree with TRBD2. Germline V gives CDR1 GTSNPN, CDR2 SVGIG (reference sequence). This CDR3 is 15 amino acids long. V was clipped by 5 bases and J by 0 bases; unmatched bases: 5. In DNA, the CDR3 is TGTGCCTGGCCTAGCGGGGATCCCTCCTACAATGAGCAGTTCTTC. Translating gives CAWPSGDPSYNEQFF.

J is TRBJ1-1 and V is TRBV6-2 or TRBV6-3, with D perhaps TRBD1 (5 bases). V shed 5 bases and J shed 3 bases, with 16 bases lying between them. This CDR3 contains 15 residues. Germline CDR1 is MNHEY and CDR2 is SVGEGT. In DNA, the CDR3 is TGTGCCAGCAGTCCCCTCACAGGTGTGGACACTGAAGCTTTCTTT. Its translation: CASSPLTGVDTEAFF.

The chain joins TRBV18 to TRBJ2-7; 11 bases align to TRBD1. J was trimmed by 0 bases and V by 3 bases; bases with no gene match: 4. This CDR3 contains 16 residues. CDR1 is KGHSH, CDR2 LQKENI, per germline. This chain's CDR3 is CASSPRTGGISYEQYF. CDR3 DNA sequence: TGTGCCAGCTCACCCCGGACAGGGGGCATCTCCTACGAGCAGTACTTC. The variable domain in full, with the rest retrieved from reference TRBV18 and TRBJ2-7, is NAGVMQNPRHLVRRRGQEARLRCSPMKGHSHVYWYRQLPEEGLKFMVYLQKENIIDESGMPKERFSAEFPKEGPSILRIQQVVRGDSAAYFCASSPRTGGISYEQYFGPGTRLTVT.

J is TRBJ1-4 and V is TRBV4-2; possibly TRBD1 for D (6 bases). The V gene's germline CDR1 is LGHNA and CDR2 YNFKEQ. The CDR3 spans 15 residues. V lost 0 bases and J lost 8, with 13 bases in between. The CDR3 loop reads CASSQETQGGEKLFF. The CDR3 DNA sequence: TGTGCCAGCAGCCAAGAAACACAGGGAGGGGAAAAACTGTTTTTT.

The V gene is TRBV6-5, the J gene TRBJ2-3; 8 bases are a match to TRBD2. From germline, CDR1 is MNHEY and CDR2 SVGAGI. CDR3 length equals 15 residues. Germline trimming cut 5 bases from V and 4 bases from J; bases unmatched to any gene: 8. The CDR3, as DNA: TGTGCCAGCAGTAGAGACGGGGGGGCGTCAGATACGCAGTATTTT. Translation gives CASSRDGGASDTQYF.

The chain is built from TRBV6-2 or TRBV6-3 and TRBJ1-5; the match to TRBD1 covers 9 bases. V lost 1 base and J lost 2; bases outside the gene matches: 6. CDR1 and CDR2 (germline): MNHEY, SVGEGT. The CDR3 has 17 residues. CDR3 DNA: TGTGCCAGCAGTTACTGGGACAGGGCGGAGGGCAATCAGCCCCAGCATTTT. This encodes CASSYWDRAEGNQPQHF.

J is TRBJ2-1 and V is TRBV4-1; possibly TRBD2 for D (5 bases). The germline V gene has CDR1 MGHRA and CDR2 YSYEKL. This CDR3 has 17 residues. V was pared by 0 bases and J by 4 bases, with 16 bases between. The CDR3 coding sequence is TGCGCCAGCAGCCAAGAAGGAGGTCAGCCAGTTTACAATGAGCAGTTCTTC. This translates into CASSQEGGQPVYNEQFF.

This CDR3 reads CASLDPGTGDDNEQFF. CDR3 sequence (DNA): TGTGCCAGCCTGGATCCCGGGACAGGGGACGACAATGAGCAGTTCTTC. V usage is TRBV5-5 and J usage is TRBJ2-1; 10 nucleotides line up with TRBD1. In germline, CDR1 is SGHKS, CDR2 YYEKEE (reference sequence). Losses at the gene ends were 7 bases for V and 5 bases for J; bases not matched to a gene: 12. CDR3 length: 16 amino acids.

This clone has just one count. The V and J genes are TRBV19 and TRBJ1-3, with D unresolved. The CDR3 has 17 residues. Between the trimmed V and J ends, which lost 3 bases and 0 bases, there was a span of 15 bases. Germline CDR1 is LNHDA and CDR2 is SQIVND (reference sequence). The CDR3, as DNA: TGTGCCAGTAGTATCCGGTCGGCGGTCTACTCTGGAAACACCATATATTTT. Amino acids: CASSIRSAVYSGNTIYF.

The chain has TRBV4-1 and TRBJ2-1, with D unclear. V was pared by 0 bases and J by 11 bases, with 14 bases between. Germline V gene lookup returns CDR1 MGHRA and CDR2 YSYEKL. The CDR3 is 14 residues long. The CDR3 reads CASSQEMGALKQFF. The CDR3 DNA is TGCGCCAGCAGCCAAGAAATGGGCGCCCTTAAGCAGTTCTTC.

J is TRBJ1-1 and V is TRBV6-5; D perhaps matches TRBD1 (6 bases). The germline V gene has CDR1 MNHEY and CDR2 SVGAGI. CDR3 size: 15 residues. The ends were cut back, 10 bases at V and 1 base at J, with 19 bases in the middle. CDR3 region: CATGEGETRNTEAFF. As DNA, the CDR3 is TGTGCCACGGGGGAGGGGGAAACTAGGAACACTGAAGCTTTCTTT.

This clone was observed a single time. This rearrangement joins TRBV9 to TRBJ2-1; 9 bases match TRBD2. From germline, CDR1 is SGDLS and CDR2 YYNGEE. The ends lost 0 bases at V and 6 bases at J; junction bases unmatched: 4. CDR3 size: 15 residues. The CDR3 sequence: CASSVVSSGVNEQFF. DNA for the CDR3: TGTGCCAGCAGCGTAGTTTCTAGCGGGGTCAATGAGCAGTTCTTC.

J is TRBJ1-2 and V is TRBV6-2 or TRBV6-3; maybe TRBD1 (6 bases). The germline gives CDR1 MNHEY, CDR2 SVGEGT. Trimming stripped 2 bases from V and 5 bases from J, with 21 bases between. The CDR3 contains 17 residues. In nucleotides, the CDR3 is TGTGCCAGCAGTTACCCCGGGACAAGTCGTCTTTCGTATGGCTACACCTTC. Translating gives CASSYPGTSRLSYGYTF.

This sequence joins TRBV7-9 and TRBJ1-2, with TRBD1 matching over 8 bases. Germline V gene lookup returns CDR1 SEHNR and CDR2 FQNEAQ (reference sequence). J was trimmed by 7 bases and V by 6 bases; bases with no gene match: 7. This CDR3 has 13 amino acids. The DNA of the CDR3 is TGTGCCAGCAGTCCTACAGGGGGAACTGGCTACACCTTC. As protein: CASSPTGGTGYTF.

This sequence joins TRBV10-2 and TRBJ1-1, with D uncertain. The CDR3 consists of 14 residues. V was trimmed by 8 bases and J by 1 base, leaving 14 bases between them. CDR1 and CDR2 (germline): WSHSY, SAAADI. The CDR3 reads CASSYLRGNTEAFF. DNA of the CDR3: TGCGCCAGCTCTTACCTTCGGGGGAACACTGAAGCTTTCTTT.

J is TRBJ2-7 and V is TRBV7-2; 16 bases map to TRBD2. Germline assignment: CDR1 SGHTA and CDR2 FQGNSA. The CDR3 loop spans 16 amino acids. The V segment lost 3 bases and the J segment 5 bases; nucleotides outside the gene matches: 4. The CDR3 nucleotides read TGTGCCAGCAGCTTTCCGGGACTAGCGGGGGGGAACGAGCAGTACTTC. It is translated as CASSFPGLAGGNEQYF. The full variable domain, in which reference TRBV7-2 and TRBJ2-7 provide the parts outside the CDR3, is GAGVSQSPSNKVTEKGKDVELRCDPISGHTALYWYRQSLGQGLEFLIYFQGNSAPDKSGLPSDRFSAERTGGSVSTLTIQRTQQEDSAVYLCASSFPGLAGGNEQYFGPGTRLTVT.

The gene calls are TRBV7-9 and TRBJ1-2; 8 positions match TRBD1. The CDR3 runs to 13 residues. Per the germline V gene, CDR1 is SEHNR and CDR2 is FQNEAQ (reference sequence). Trimming took 3 bases from V and 9 from J; bases not matched to a gene: 6. CDR3 amino acids: CASSFGQGSRYTF. The CDR3 DNA follows: TGTGCCAGCAGCTTCGGACAGGGTTCCCGCTACACCTTC. Looking up the rest from reference TRBV7-9 and TRBJ1-2 gives the full variable domain: DTGVSQNPRHKITKRGQNVTFRCDPISEHNRLYWYRQTLGQGPEFLTYFQNEAQLEKSRLLSDRFSAERPKGSFSTLEIQRTEQGDSAMYLCASSFGQGSRYTFGSGTRLTVV.

V and J are TRBV30 and TRBJ2-3; no clear D gene. This CDR3 is 13 amino acids long. Looked up from germline, CDR1 is GTSNPN and CDR2 is SVGIG (reference sequence). V shed 0 bases and J shed 6 bases, with 10 bases lying between them. CDR3 bases: TGTGCCTGGAGTGTGGTGTTGGGCGATACGCAGTATTTT. It translates to CAWSVVLGDTQYF.

The rearrangement joins TRBV20-1 to TRBJ2-7; D possibly corresponds to TRBD2 (6 bases). Germline values: CDR1 DFQATT, CDR2 SNEGSKA (reference sequence). The CDR3 consists of 11 residues. V was cut by 2 bases and J by 5 bases, with 7 bases left in between. CDR3 region: CSARRGNEQYF. The CDR3 region has the DNA TGCAGTGCTAGACGGGGGAACGAGCAGTACTTC.